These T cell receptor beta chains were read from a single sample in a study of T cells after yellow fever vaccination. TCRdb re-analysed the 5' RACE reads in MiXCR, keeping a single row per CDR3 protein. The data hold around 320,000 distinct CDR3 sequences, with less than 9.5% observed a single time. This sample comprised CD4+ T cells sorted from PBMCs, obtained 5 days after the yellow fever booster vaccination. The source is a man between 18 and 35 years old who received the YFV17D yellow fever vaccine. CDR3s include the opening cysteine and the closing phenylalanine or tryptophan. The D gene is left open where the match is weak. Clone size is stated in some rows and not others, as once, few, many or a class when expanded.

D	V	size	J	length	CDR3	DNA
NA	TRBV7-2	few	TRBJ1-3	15	CASSLVTGTGNTIYF	TGTGCCAGCAGCTTAGTTACGGGAACTGGAAACACCATATATTTT
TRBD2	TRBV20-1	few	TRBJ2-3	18	CSARGSSGETALSDTQYF	TGCAGTGCTAGAGGGAGTAGCGGGGAGACGGCCCTGTCGGATACGCAGTATTTT
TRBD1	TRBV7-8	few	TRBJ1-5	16	CASSLPWDRGNQPQHF	TGTGCCAGCAGCCTGCCATGGGACAGGGGGAATCAGCCCCAGCATTTT
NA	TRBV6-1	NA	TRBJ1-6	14	CASSSRGQNSPLHF	TGTGCCAGCAGTTCCAGGGGCCAAAATTCACCCCTCCACTTT
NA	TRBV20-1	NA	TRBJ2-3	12	CSAAILADTQYF	TGCAGTGCAGCTATCCTCGCAGATACGCAGTATTTT
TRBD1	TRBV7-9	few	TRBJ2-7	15	CASSLDRIWPYEQYF	TGTGCCAGCAGCCTGGACAGGATTTGGCCCTACGAGCAGTACTTC
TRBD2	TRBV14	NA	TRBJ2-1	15	CASSQTSGVLGEQFF	TGTGCCAGCAGCCAGACTAGCGGGGTTTTAGGGGAGCAGTTCTTC
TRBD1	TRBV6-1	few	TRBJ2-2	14	CASRRGQFGGELFF	TGTGCCAGCCGCAGGGGGCAATTCGGCGGGGAGCTGTTTTTT
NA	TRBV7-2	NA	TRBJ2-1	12	CASSSLGYEQFF	TGTGCCAGCAGCTCCCTAGGCTATGAGCAGTTCTTC
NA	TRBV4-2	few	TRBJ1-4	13	CASSTTTYEKLFF	TGTGCCAGCAGCACGACGACTTATGAAAAACTGTTTTTT
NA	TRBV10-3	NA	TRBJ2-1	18	CAISDFGGASSSYNEQFF	TGTGCCATCAGTGATTTCGGGGGCGCGTCCAGCTCCTACAATGAGCAGTTCTTC
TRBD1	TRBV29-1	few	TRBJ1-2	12	CSVAPGGLGYTF	TGCAGCGTAGCCCCAGGGGGTCTTGGCTACACCTTC
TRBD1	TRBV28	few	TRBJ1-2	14	CASGQRQGFGGYTF	TGTGCCAGCGGACAACGACAGGGTTTCGGCGGCTACACCTTC
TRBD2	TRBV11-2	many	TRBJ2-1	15	CASSFGLADYNEQFF	TGTGCCAGCAGCTTCGGACTAGCGGACTACAATGAGCAGTTCTTC
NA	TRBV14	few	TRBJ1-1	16	CASSQLVGRRNTEAFF	TGTGCCAGCAGCCAATTGGTGGGCCGCCGGAACACTGAAGCTTTCTTT
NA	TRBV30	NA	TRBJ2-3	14	CAWSVALTDLTQYF	TGTGCCTGGAGTGTAGCACTAACAGACCTTACGCAGTATTTT
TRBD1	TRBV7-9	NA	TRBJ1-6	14	CASSWDRGSSPLHF	TGTGCCAGCAGCTGGGACAGGGGCAGTTCACCCCTCCACTTT
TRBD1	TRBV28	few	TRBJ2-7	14	CASSLGTVPYEQYF	TGTGCCAGCAGTCTGGGGACAGTCCCCTACGAGCAGTACTTC
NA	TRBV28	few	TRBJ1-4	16	CASSLPGRGGNEKLFF	TGTGCCAGCAGTTTACCGGGCCGGGGCGGGAATGAAAAACTGTTTTTT
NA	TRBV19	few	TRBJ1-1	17	CASIQTGGGLGWTEAFF	TGTGCCAGTATTCAAACCGGGGGAGGGCTTGGTTGGACTGAAGCTTTCTTT
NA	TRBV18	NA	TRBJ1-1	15	CASSPPSIGDSEAFF	TGTGCCAGCTCACCACCATCTATAGGGGATAGTGAAGCTTTCTTT
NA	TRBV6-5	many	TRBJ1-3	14	CASSYGGSGNTIYF	TGTGCCAGCAGTTACGGGGGGTCGGGAAACACCATATATTTT
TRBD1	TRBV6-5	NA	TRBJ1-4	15	CASSYLSRGNEKLFF	TGTGCCAGCAGTTACTTAAGCAGGGGGAATGAAAAACTGTTTTTT
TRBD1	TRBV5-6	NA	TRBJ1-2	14	CASSFNRGPSGYTF	TGTGCCAGCAGCTTCAACAGGGGGCCTTCTGGCTACACCTTC
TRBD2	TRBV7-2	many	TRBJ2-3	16	CASRPVLAGGWDTQYF	TGTGCCAGCAGGCCCGTCCTAGCGGGGGGGTGGGATACGCAGTATTTT